The T cell receptor (beta chain) under discussion was sequenced for a study of blood T cell repertoires in COVID-19. Some clones are missing from TCRdb's copy, which holds only in-frame ones; the method was immunoSEQ multiplex PCR. The sample includes some 150,000 clones, 70% to 90% of them seen just once. Trimming took 4 bases from V and 7 from J; bases not matched to a gene: 6. CDR1 is SGHRS and CDR2 is YFSETQ in the germline V gene. The CDR3 spans 14 residues. V gene TRBV5-1 combines with J gene TRBJ1-5, with TRBD1 matching 9 bases. The specimen sequenced was peripheral blood. This TCR was recovered from a human donor with acute or convalescent COVID-19. The donor label of this sample is uncertain. This CDR3 is CASSPGTGSQPQHF. The CDR3 DNA reads TGCGCCAGCAGCCCAGGGACAGGGAGCCAGCCCCAGCATTTT.